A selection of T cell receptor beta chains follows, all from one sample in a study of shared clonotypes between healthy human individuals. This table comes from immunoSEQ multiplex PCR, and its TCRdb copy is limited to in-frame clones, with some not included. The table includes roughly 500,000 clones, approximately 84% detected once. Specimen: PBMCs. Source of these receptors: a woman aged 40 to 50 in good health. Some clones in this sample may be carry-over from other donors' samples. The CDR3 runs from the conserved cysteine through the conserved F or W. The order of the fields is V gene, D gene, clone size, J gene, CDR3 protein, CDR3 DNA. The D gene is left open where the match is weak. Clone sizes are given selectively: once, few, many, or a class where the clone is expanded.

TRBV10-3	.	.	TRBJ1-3	CAISESISGGSGNTIYF	TGTGCCATCAGTGAGTCGATTTCCGGGGGATCGGGAAACACCATATATTTT
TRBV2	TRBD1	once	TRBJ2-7	CASSESRTGVGGYF	TGTGCCAGCAGTGAATCCCGGACAGGGGTAGGAGGGTACTTC
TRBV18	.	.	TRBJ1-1	CASSPFGVNTEAFF	TGTGCCAGCTCACCCTTCGGGGTGAACACTGAAGCTTTCTTT
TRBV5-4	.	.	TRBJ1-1	CASSLEAALPNTEAFF	TGTGCCAGCAGCTTGGAGGCAGCCCTACCGAACACTGAAGCTTTCTTT
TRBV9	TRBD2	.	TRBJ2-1	CASSVVGSGLAGVRSYNEQFF	TGTGCCAGCAGCGTAGTAGGGTCGGGACTAGCGGGAGTAAGGTCCTACAATGAGCAGTTCTTC
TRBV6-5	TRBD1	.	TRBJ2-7	CASSYLIGTGRSEQYF	TGTGCCAGCAGTTACTTAATCGGGACAGGGAGGTCGGAGCAGTACTTC
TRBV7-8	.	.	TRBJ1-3	CASSLPVAGNTIYF	TGTGCCAGCAGCTTACCAGTGGCTGGAAACACCATATATTTT
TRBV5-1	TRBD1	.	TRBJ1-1	CASSWDRETNTEAFF	TGCGCCAGCAGTTGGGACAGGGAAACGAACACTGAAGCTTTCTTT
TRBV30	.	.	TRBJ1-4	CAWSHGTANEKLFF	TGTGCCTGGAGTCACGGGACGGCTAATGAAAAACTGTTTTTT
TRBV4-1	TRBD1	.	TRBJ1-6	CASRRTGGKGSPLHF	TGCGCCAGCAGGCGCACAGGGGGTAAGGGTTCACCCCTCCACTTT
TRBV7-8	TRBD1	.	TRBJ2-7	CASSRDRAYEQYF	TGTGCCAGCAGCAGGGACAGAGCCTACGAGCAGTACTTC
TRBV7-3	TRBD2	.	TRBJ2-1	CASSPRLAGGYTEQFF	TGTGCCAGCAGCCCCAGACTAGCGGGAGGTTACACTGAGCAGTTCTTC
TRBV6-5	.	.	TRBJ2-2	CATAENTGELFF	TGTGCCACGGCCGAGAACACCGGGGAGCTGTTTTTT
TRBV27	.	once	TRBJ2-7	CASSTGFYEQYF	TGTGCCAGCAGTACAGGTTTCTACGAGCAGTACTTC